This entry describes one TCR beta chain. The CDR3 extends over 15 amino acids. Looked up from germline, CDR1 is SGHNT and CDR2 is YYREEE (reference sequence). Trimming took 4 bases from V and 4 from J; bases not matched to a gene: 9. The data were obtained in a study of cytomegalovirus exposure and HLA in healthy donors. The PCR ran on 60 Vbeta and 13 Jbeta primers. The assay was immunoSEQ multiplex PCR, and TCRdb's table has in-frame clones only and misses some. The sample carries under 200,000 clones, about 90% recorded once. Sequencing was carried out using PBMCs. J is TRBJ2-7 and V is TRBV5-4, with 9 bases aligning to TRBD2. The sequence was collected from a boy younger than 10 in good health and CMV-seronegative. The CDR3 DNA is TGTGCCAGCAGCGACCGGCGGGAGGGTTCTTACGAGCAGTACTTC. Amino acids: CASSDRREGSYEQYF.